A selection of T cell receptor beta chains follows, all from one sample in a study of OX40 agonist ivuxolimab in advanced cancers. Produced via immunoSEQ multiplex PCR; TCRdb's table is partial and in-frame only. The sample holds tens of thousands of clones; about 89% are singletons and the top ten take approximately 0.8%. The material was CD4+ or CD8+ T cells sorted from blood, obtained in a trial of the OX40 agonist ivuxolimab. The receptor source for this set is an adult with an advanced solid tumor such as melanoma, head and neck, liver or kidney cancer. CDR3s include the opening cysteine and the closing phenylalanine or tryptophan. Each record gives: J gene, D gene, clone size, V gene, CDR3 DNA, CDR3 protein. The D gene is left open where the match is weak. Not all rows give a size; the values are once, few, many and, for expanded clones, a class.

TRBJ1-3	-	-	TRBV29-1	TGCAGCGTTGCCATGGGGGCTGCTGGAAACACCATATATTTT	CSVAMGAAGNTIYF
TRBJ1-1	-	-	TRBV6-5	TGTGCCAGCAGTTACTGGTCAGCCGTGGGCACTGAAGCTTTCTTT	CASSYWSAVGTEAFF
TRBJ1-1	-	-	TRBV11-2	TGTGCCAGCAGCAACTCGGACCTATACAACACTGAAGCTTTCTTT	CASSNSDLYNTEAFF
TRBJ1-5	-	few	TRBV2	TGTGCCAGCAAAAAGACCGACAGCCGCAATCAGCCCCAGCATTTT	CASKKTDSRNQPQHF
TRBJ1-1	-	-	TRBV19	TGTGCCAGTACTTATACGGGGAACGCTGAAGCTTTCTTT	CASTYTGNAEAFF
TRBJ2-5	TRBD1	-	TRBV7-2	TGTGCCAGCAGCTCGGACGGACCGGGACAGGGGCAGACCCAGTACTTC	CASSSDGPGQGQTQYF
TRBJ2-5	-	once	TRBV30	TGTGCCTGGACGCGTACAAGGGGAGGTTACCAAGAGACCCAGTACTTC	CAWTRTRGGYQETQYF
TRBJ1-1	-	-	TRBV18	TGTGCCAGCTCACAGTTCGACACTGAAGCTTTCTTT	CASSQFDTEAFF
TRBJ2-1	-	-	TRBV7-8	TGTGCCAGCAGCTTAGCCGGGGTAGCGGACTCCGAGTTCTTC	CASSLAGVADSEFF
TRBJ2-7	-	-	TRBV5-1	TGCGCCAGCAGTCATATCGGACAGACCTACGAGCAGTACTTC	CASSHIGQTYEQYF
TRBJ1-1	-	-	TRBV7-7	TGTGCTAGCAGCTTAGCGCCACACACTGAAGCTTTCTTT	CASSLAPHTEAFF
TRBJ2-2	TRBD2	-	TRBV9	TGTGCCAGCAGCGTAGGCTTAGCGGGAGTCACCGGGGAGCTGTTTTTT	CASSVGLAGVTGELFF
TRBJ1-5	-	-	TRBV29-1	TGCAGCGTTGTTAGGACGGAGTTCTATAGCAATCAGCCCCAGCATTTT	CSVVRTEFYSNQPQHF
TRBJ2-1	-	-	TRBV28	TGTGCCAGCCCCAAAACAGGGGCGGGGCCCTACAATGAGCAGTTCTTC	CASPKTGAGPYNEQFF
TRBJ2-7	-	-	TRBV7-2	TGTGCCAGCAGCCCCGGGAGCAGGGGCTACGAGCAGTACTTC	CASSPGSRGYEQYF
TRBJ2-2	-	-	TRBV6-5	TGTGCCAGCACCAACCCAACCGGGGAGCTGTTTTTT	CASTNPTGELFF
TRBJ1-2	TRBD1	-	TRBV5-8	TGTGCCAGCAGCTTCGGGGTAGGGACAGTGAGCTATGGCTACACCTTC	CASSFGVGTVSYGYTF
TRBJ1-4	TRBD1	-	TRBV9	TGTGCCAGCAGCGTAGGGGCAGGGGGCACAACTAATGAAAAACTGTTTTTT	CASSVGAGGTTNEKLFF
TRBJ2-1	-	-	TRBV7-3	TGTGCCAGCAGTCCACGGGGGACAGAGTCATACAATGAGCAGTTCTTC	CASSPRGTESYNEQFF
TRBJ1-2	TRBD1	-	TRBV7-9	TGTGCCAGCAGCCTCGGACAGGCGGATGGCTACACCTTC	CASSLGQADGYTF
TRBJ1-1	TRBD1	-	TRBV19	TGTGCCAGTGGACAGGGGGCGCGGGGCACTGAAGCTTTCTTT	CASGQGARGTEAFF
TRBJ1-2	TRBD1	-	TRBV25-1	TGTGCCAGCAGTGGGACAGGGAGAAACTCCAATGGCTACACCTTC	CASSGTGRNSNGYTF
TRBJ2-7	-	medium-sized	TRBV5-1	TGCGCCAGCAGCCCGAGAGGGGGGTACGAGCAGTACTTC	CASSPRGGYEQYF
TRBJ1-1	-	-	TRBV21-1	-	CASSKVGVGTEAFF
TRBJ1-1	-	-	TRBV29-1	TGCAGCGTTGGTTGGGGGCGAGAAGCTTTCTTT	CSVGWGREAFF
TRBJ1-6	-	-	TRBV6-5	TGTGCCAGCAGGCCCCGACTGGGGATTAATTCACCCCTCCACTTT	CASRPRLGINSPLHF
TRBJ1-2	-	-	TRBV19	TGTGCCAGTAGTATAGGACGCGGGGCGCGGCGCTATGGCTACACCTTC	CASSIGRGARRYGYTF
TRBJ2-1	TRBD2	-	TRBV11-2	TGTGCCAGCAGCTTAGCTCGGGGGGCCTACAATGAGCAGTTCTTC	CASSLARGAYNEQFF
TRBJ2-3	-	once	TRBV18	TGTGCCAGCTCACCACCACCAACAGATACGCAGTATTTT	CASSPPPTDTQYF
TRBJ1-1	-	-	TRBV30	TGTGCCTGGAGTGACGGGTTTGGGGACACTGAAGCTTTCTTT	CAWSDGFGDTEAFF
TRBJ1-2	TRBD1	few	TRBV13	TGTGCCAGCAAGAGGGAGGGGGCAGGGGGCCGTTTGGACTATGGCTACACCTTC	CASKREGAGGRLDYGYTF
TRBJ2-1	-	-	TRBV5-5	TGTGCCAGCATAAGTGGGCTCGGGAAAGGGTCCTACAATGAGCAGTTCTTC	CASISGLGKGSYNEQFF
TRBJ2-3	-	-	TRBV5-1	TGCGCCAGCAGCTTGGGAGGGATTGGGCCAGATACGCAGTATTTT	CASSLGGIGPDTQYF
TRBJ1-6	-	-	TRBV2	TGTGCCAGCAGAGAGCAGGGGAATCCGAATTCACCCCTCCACTTT	CASREQGNPNSPLHF
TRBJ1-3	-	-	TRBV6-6	TGTGCCAGCAGTTTTTCCGACAGTGGAAACACCATATATTTT	CASSFSDSGNTIYF
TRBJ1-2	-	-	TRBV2	TGTGCCAGCAGTGAAGAACAGGAGAGTGGCTACACCTTC	CASSEEQESGYTF
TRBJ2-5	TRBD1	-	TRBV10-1	TGCGCCAGCAGTTCTACACGGACAGGGAGGGAGACCCAGTACTTC	CASSSTRTGRETQYF
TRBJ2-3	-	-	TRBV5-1	TGCGCCAGCAGCGCTCCCCCAGATACGCAGTATTTT	CASSAPPDTQYF
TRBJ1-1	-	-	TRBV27	TGTGCCAGCAAACATATTTCCCAGGGTTCACGCACTGAAGCTTTCTTT	CASKHISQGSRTEAFF
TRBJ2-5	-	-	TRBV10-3	TGTGCCATCAGTAAATCCGCAGAGACCCAGTACTTC	CAISKSAETQYF
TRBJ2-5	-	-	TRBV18	TGTGCCAGCTCACCAGCCGATTACCAAGAGACCCAGTACTTC	CASSPADYQETQYF
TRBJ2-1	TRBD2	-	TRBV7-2	TGTGCCAGCAGCTTAGTGGGGACTAGCGGGGGCAATGAGCAGTTCTTC	CASSLVGTSGGNEQFF
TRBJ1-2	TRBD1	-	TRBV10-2	TGCGCCAGCAGTGAAGGGACAGCTCAACACTATGGCTACACCTTC	CASSEGTAQHYGYTF
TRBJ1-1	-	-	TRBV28	TGTGCCAGCAGTTTATTCACTGAAGCTTTCTTT	CASSLFTEAFF
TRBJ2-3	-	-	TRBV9	TGTGCCAGCAGCTATGGAGCTAGGGATACGCAGTATTTT	CASSYGARDTQYF
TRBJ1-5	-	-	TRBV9	TGTGCCAGCAGCGTCGGAAGCAATCAGCCCCAGCATTTT	CASSVGSNQPQHF
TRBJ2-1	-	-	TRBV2	TGTGCCAGCAGGGGGGTGTGGAGGGGTCACGAGCAGTTCTTC	CASRGVWRGHEQFF
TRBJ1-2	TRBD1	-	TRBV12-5	TGTGCTAGTGGTTATGATATCGCCAGGGGGGGGACCTATGGCTACACCTTC	CASGYDIARGGTYGYTF